This T cell receptor beta chain was observed in a study of OX40 agonist ivuxolimab in advanced cancers. Overall study: Patients received ivuxolimab, an agonistic anti-OX40 (CD134) antibody. Patients undergoing dose escalation presented with hepatocellular carcinoma, melanoma, renal cell or head and neck cancer.

J gave up 3 bases and V 5 bases, and 6 bases lay outside the gene matches. The CDR3 is 15 residues long. Germline lookup yields CDR1 SEHNR and CDR2 FQNEAQ (reference sequence). Assay: immunoSEQ multiplex PCR; the TCRdb copy retains only in-frame clones and omits some. The sample shows about 98,000 clones, roughly 89% of them seen only once. The input for sequencing was CD4+ or CD8+ T cells sorted from blood, taken in a trial of the OX40 agonist ivuxolimab. The V and J genes are TRBV7-9 and TRBJ1-5; 8 bases map to TRBD1. This receptor was identified in an adult with an advanced solid tumor such as melanoma, head and neck, liver or kidney cancer. The CDR3 spells CASSAQGGLNQPQHF. The CDR3 nucleotides read TGTGCCAGCAGCGCACAGGGGGGCCTCAATCAGCCCCAGCATTTT.